Reported below is one T cell receptor beta chain. This record comes from a study of blood T cell repertoires in COVID-19. The germline gives CDR1 SGHDT, CDR2 YYEEEE. This CDR3 has 19 amino acids. V dropped 4 bases and J dropped 4; count of bases not matched to a gene: 19. Original data processing: How many nucleated cells were present was estimated from reference gene primer amplification. The method was immunoSEQ multiplex PCR; TCRdb's version includes in-frame clones alone and lacks a portion of them. V and J calls and clone size are those listed in that table; D and trimming were worked out from the DNA. The top ten clones hold roughly 17% of a sample with about 140,000 clones, around 80% of them seen once.

The receptor was isolated from a man aged 50 or older with acute or convalescent COVID-19. The chain uses TRBV5-6 and TRBJ2-5; the match to TRBD2 covers 10 bases. The specimen sequenced was peripheral blood. In DNA, the CDR3 is TGTGCCAGCAGCAGGGAGGTGGGCGCTAGCGGGGGAGTAGGAGAGACCCAGTACTTC. Amino acid sequence: CASSREVGASGGVGETQYF.